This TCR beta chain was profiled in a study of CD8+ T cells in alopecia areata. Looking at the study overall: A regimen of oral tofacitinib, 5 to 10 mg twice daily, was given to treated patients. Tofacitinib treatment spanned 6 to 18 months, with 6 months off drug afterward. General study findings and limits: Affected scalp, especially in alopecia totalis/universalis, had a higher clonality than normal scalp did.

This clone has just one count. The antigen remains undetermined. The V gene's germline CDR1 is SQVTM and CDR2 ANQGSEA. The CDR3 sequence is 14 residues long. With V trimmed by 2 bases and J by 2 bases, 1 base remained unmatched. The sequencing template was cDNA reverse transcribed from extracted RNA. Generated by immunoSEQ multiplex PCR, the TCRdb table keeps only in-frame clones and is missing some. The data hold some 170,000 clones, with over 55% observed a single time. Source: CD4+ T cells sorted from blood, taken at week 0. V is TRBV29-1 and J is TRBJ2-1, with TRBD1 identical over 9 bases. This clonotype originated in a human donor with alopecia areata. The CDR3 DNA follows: TGCAGCGTTGAACGACAGGGGGCCTACAATGAGCAGTTCTTC. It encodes CSVERQGAYNEQFF.